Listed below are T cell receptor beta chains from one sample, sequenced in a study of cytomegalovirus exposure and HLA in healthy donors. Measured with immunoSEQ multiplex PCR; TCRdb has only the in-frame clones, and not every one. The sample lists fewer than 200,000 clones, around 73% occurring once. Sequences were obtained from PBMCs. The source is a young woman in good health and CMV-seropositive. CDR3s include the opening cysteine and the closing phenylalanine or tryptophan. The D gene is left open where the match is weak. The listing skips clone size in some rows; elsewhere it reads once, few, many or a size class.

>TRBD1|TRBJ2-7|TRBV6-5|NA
CASSYSDRVAYEQYF
TGTGCCAGCAGTTACTCGGACAGGGTAGCCTACGAGCAGTACTTC
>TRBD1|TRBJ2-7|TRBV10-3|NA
CAISGIPGQGVSYEQYF
TGTGCCATCAGTGGAATACCGGGACAGGGAGTAAGCTACGAGCAGTACTTC
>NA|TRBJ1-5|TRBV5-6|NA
CASSRSRDQPQHF
TGTGCCAGCAGCCGGTCGAGGGATCAGCCCCAGCATTTT
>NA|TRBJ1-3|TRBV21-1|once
CASSRGGYDSSGNTIYF
TGTGCCAGCAGTCGCGGAGGGTATGATAGCTCTGGAAACACCATATATTTT
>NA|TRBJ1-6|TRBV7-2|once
CASSVGGSSGYNSPLHF
TGTGCCAGCAGCGTAGGGGGTAGCAGCGGCTATAATTCACCCCTCCACTTT
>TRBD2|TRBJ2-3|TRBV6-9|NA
CASSRGGNTDTQYF
TGTGCCAGCAGCCGGGGGGGGAACACAGATACGCAGTATTTT
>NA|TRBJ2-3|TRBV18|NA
CASSRAVERDTDTQYF
TGTGCCAGCTCACGGGCCGTTGAACGGGACACAGATACGCAGTATTTT
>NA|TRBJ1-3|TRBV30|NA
CAWNFRNTIYF
TGTGCCTGGAATTTTCGGAACACCATATATTTT
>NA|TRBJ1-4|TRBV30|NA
CAWTSLNEKLFF
TGTGCCTGGACTAGCTTAAATGAAAAACTGTTTTTT
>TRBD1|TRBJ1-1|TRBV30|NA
CAWTGQVNTEAFF
TGTGCCTGGACCGGACAGGTGAACACTGAAGCTTTCTTT
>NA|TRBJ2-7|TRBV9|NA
CASSVAPYSYEQYF
TGTGCCAGCAGCGTAGCTCCTTACTCATACGAGCAGTACTTC
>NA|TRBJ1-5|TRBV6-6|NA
CASSPYRNQPQHF
TGTGCCAGCAGCCCCTACAGAAATCAGCCCCAGCATTTT
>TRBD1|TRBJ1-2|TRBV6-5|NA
CASSRGQDNGYTF
TGTGCCAGCAGCCGGGGACAGGACAATGGCTACACCTTC
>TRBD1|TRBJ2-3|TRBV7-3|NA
CASSRTGRDTQYF
TGTGCCAGCAGCCGGACAGGCCGCGATACGCAGTATTTT
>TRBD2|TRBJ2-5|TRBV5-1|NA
CASSFGLAGGRETQYF
TGCGCCAGCAGCTTCGGACTAGCGGGGGGGCGCGAGACCCAGTACTTC
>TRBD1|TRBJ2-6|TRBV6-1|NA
CASSDVGQGAGGANVLTF
TGTGCCAGCAGTGATGTGGGACAGGGGGCGGGTGGGGCCAACGTCCTGACTTTC
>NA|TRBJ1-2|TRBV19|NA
CASTSRGEGYTF
TGTGCCAGTACTTCCAGGGGCGAGGGCTACACCTTC
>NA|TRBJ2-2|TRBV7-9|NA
CASSKTLTNTGELFF
TGTGCCAGCAGCAAAACATTAACGAACACCGGGGAGCTGTTTTTT
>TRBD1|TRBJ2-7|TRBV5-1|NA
CASSGWGTVGSYEQYF
TGCGCCAGCAGCGGGTGGGGGACAGTCGGCTCCTACGAGCAGTACTTC
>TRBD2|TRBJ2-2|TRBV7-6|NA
CASSPSGYTGELFF
TGTGCCAGCAGCCCTAGCGGATACACCGGGGAGCTGTTTTTT
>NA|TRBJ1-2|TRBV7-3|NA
CASSPLTENYGYTF
TGTGCCAGCAGCCCCCTTACAGAAAACTATGGCTACACCTTC
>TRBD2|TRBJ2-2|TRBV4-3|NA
CASSQDRGDGDTGELFF
TGCGCCAGCAGCCAAGATCGGGGGGATGGAGACACCGGGGAGCTGTTTTTT
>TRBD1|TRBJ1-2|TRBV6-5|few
CASSFFRGPRYGYTF
TGTGCCAGCAGTTTTTTCAGGGGGCCTAGGTATGGCTACACCTTC
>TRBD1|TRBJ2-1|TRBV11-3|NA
CASSLRSGTGGNEQFF
TGTGCCAGCAGCCTGAGGTCTGGGACAGGGGGCAATGAGCAGTTCTTC
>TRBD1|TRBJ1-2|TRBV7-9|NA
CASSGRQGLKDGYTF
TGTGCCAGCAGCGGGCGACAGGGCCTTAAAGATGGCTACACCTTC
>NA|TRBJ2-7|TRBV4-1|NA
CASSLRRGTPEQHF
TGCGCCAGCAGCCTACGAAGGGGGACACCTGAGCAGCACTTC
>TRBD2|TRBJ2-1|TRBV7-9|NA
CASTMGLAGQRNEQFF
TGTGCCAGCACCATGGGGCTAGCGGGTCAACGCAATGAGCAGTTCTTC
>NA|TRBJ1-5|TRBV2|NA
CASRGGDSNQPQHF
TGTGCCAGCAGGGGAGGGGATAGCAATCAGCCCCAGCATTTT
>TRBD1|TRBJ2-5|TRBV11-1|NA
CASSASTGVETQYF
TGTGCCAGCAGCGCGTCGACAGGGGTAGAGACCCAGTACTTC
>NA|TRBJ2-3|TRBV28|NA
CASSSGADTQYF
TGTGCCAGCAGTTCAGGGGCAGATACGCAGTATTTT
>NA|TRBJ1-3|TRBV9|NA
CASSPTGVGGNTIYF
TGTGCCAGCAGCCCCACGGGGGTTGGTGGAAACACCATATATTTT
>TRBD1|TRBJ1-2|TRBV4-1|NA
CASSHSTQPGQGSGGYTF
TGCGCCAGCAGCCATTCCACCCAACCGGGACAGGGGAGTGGAGGCTACACCTTC
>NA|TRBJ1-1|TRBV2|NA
CASSESSEAFF
TGTGCCAGCAGTGAAAGTAGTGAAGCTTTCTTT
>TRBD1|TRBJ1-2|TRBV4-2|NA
CASSLRTGNLLGYTF
TGTGCCAGCAGCCTACGGACAGGGAACCTCCTCGGCTACACCTTC
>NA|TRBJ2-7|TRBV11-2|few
CASSLDGLYEQYF
TGTGCCAGCAGCTTAGATGGGCTCTACGAGCAGTACTTC
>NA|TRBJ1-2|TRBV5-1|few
CASSLATGYGYTF
TGCGCCAGCAGCTTGGCGACAGGTTATGGCTACACCTTC
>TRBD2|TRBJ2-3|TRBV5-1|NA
CASSSQAGANTDTQYF
TGCGCCAGCAGCTCCCAAGCGGGGGCCAACACAGATACGCAGTATTTT
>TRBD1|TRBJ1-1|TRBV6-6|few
CASSLETGAGTEAFF
TGTGCCAGCAGCCTCGAGACAGGGGCGGGCACTGAAGCTTTCTTT
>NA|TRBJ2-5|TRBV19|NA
CASSIELHLETQYF
TGTGCCAGTAGTATCGAGTTGCATCTGGAGACCCAGTACTTC
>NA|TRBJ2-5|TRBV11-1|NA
CASSSRDQETQYF
TGTGCCAGCAGCTCCAGGGACCAAGAGACCCAGTACTTC
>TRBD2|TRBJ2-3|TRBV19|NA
CASSIGIAGGGADTQYF
TGTGCCAGTAGTATCGGTATAGCGGGGGGAGGGGCAGATACGCAGTATTTT
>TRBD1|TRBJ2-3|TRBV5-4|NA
CASSLGQGADTQYF
TGTGCCAGCAGCTTGGGACAGGGTGCAGATACGCAGTATTTT